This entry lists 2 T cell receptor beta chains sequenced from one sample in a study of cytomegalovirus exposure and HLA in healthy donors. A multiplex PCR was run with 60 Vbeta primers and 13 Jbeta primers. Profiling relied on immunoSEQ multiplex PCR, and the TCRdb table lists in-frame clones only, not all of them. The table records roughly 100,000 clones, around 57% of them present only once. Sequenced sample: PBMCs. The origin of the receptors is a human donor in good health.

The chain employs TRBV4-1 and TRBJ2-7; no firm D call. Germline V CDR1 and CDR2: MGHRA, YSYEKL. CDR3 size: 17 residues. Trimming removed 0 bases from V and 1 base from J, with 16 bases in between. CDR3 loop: CASSQDVVGYPSYEQYF. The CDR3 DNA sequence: TGCGCCAGCAGCCAAGACGTAGTCGGGTACCCTTCCTACGAGCAGTACTTC.

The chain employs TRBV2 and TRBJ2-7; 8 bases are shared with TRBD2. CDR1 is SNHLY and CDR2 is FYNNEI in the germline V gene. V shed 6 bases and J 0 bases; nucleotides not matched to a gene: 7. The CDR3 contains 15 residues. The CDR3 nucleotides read TGTGCCAGCAGCCAGGTAGCGGGGCTCTCCTACGAGCAGTACTTC. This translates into CASSQVAGLSYEQYF.